The sequence of this T cell receptor beta chain was determined in a study of Graves' ophthalmopathy and Graves' hyperthyroidism. Study-wide results and caveats: Prediction of ophthalmopathy progression reached 70.59% sensitivity and 72.22% specificity.

RNA transcripts were the template, and TCR beta CDR3 regions were amplified from them. An opening RT-PCR round employed HTBI primers and preceded a second-round multiplex PCR. TCRdb re-called the multiplex PCR reads through MiXCR, storing one row per CDR3 protein. The table shows approximately 700,000 distinct CDR3 sequences, with 40% occurring only once. This clonotype has a handful of counts. Its target is not known. Per germline, CDR1 SGDLS and CDR2 YYNGEE. V lost 4 bases and J lost 7, with 20 bases in between. The CDR3 has 15 residues. The chain carries TRBV9 and TRBJ2-5; a possible D gene is TRBD2 (6 bases). The sequencing input was peripheral blood. This TCR came from an adult man with Graves' ophthalmopathy. The CDR3 is CASSLEGRLLGTQYF. The CDR3 nucleotides are TGTGCCAGCAGCCTAGAGGGGAGGTTGCTGGGGACCCAGTACTTC.